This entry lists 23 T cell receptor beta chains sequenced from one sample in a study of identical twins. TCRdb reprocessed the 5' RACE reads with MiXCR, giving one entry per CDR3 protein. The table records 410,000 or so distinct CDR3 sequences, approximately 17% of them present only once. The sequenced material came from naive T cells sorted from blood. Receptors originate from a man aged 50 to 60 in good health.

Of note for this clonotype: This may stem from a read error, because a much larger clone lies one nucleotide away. The CDR3 loop reads CAISDPTRSYDQYF. The DNA for the CDR3 is TGTGCCATCAGTGACCCGACTAGATCCTACGACCAGTACTTC. V usage is TRBV10-3 and J usage is TRBJ2-7, with TRBD2 as a possible D gene (6 bases). Germline CDR1 is ENHRY and CDR2 is SYGVKD. This CDR3 comprises 14 residues.

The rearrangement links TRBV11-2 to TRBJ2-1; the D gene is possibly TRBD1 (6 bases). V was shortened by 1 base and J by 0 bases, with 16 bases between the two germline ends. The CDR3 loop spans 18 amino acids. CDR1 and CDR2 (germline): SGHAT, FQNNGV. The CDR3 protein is CASSLVFFGQSSYNEQFF. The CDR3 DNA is TGTGCCAGCAGCTTAGTCTTTTTTGGACAGAGCTCCTACAATGAGCAGTTCTTC.

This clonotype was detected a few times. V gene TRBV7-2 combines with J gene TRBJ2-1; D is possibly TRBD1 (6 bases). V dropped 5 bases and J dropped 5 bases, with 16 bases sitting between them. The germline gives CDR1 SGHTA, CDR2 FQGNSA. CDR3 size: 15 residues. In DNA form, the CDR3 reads TGTGCCAGCAGCCCAGACAGGTGGGGAAACAATGAGCAGTTCTTC. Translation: CASSPDRWGNNEQFF.

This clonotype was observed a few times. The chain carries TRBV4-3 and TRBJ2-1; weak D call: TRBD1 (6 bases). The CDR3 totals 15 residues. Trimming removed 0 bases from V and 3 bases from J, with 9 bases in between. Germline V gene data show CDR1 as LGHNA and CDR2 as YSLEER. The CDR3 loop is CASSQDWTVYNEQFF. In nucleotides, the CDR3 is TGCGCCAGCAGCCAAGATTGGACAGTCTACAATGAGCAGTTCTTC.

CDR3 region: CASSAGTEAFF. The CDR3 DNA sequence: TGTGCCAGCAGCGCAGGAACTGAAGCTTTCTTT. V usage is TRBV9 and J usage is TRBJ1-1, with D unresolved. V was trimmed by 3 bases and J by 5 bases, leaving 5 bases between them. Germline CDR1 SGDLS, CDR2 YYNGEE. CDR3 length equals 11 residues. Full variable domain (missing parts from reference TRBV9 and TRBJ1-1): DSGVTQTPKHLITATGQRVTLRCSPRSGDLSVYWYQQSLDQGLQFLIQYYNGEERAKGNILERFSAQQFPDLHSELNLSSLELGDSALYFCASSAGTEAFFGQGTRLTVV.

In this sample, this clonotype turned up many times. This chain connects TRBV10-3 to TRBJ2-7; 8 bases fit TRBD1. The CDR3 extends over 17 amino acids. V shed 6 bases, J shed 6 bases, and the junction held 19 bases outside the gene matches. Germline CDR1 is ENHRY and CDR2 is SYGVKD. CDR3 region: CAIRSDPPGQASIEQYF. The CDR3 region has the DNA TGTGCCATCAGGTCCGACCCCCCGGGACAGGCGTCGATCGAGCAGTACTTC.

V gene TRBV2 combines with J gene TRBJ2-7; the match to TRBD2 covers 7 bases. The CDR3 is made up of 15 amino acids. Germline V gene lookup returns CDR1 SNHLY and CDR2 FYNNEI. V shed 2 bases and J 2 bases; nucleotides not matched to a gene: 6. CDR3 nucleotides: TGTGCCAGCAGTGAACATGGGCTAGCGGCCTACGAGCAGTACTTC. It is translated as CASSEHGLAAYEQYF.

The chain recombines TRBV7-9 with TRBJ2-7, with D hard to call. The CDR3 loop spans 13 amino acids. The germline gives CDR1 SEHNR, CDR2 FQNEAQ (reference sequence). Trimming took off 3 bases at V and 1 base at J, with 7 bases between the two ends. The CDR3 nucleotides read TGTGCCAGCAGCTTTCTACTTTCCTACGAGCAGTACTTC. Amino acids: CASSFLLSYEQYF.

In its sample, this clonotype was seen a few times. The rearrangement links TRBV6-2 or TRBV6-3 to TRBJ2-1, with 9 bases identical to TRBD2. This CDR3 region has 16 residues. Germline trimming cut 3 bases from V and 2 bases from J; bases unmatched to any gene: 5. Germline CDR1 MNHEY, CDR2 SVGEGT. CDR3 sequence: CASSYPTSGPYNEQFF. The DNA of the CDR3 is TGTGCCAGCAGTTATCCCACTAGCGGGCCCTACAATGAGCAGTTCTTC.

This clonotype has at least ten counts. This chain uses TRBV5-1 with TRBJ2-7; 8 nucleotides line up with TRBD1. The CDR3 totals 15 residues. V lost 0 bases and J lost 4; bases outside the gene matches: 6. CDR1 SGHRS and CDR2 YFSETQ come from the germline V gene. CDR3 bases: TGCGCCAGCAGCTTGGAGGGCAGGGGGCCGTACGAGCAGTACTTC. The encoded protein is CASSLEGRGPYEQYF.

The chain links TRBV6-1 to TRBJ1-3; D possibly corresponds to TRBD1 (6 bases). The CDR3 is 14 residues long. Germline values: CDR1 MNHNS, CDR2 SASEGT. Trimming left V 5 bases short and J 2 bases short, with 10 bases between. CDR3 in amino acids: CASSTGIPGNTIYF. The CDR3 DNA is TGTGCCAGCAGTACAGGGATACCTGGAAACACCATATATTTT.

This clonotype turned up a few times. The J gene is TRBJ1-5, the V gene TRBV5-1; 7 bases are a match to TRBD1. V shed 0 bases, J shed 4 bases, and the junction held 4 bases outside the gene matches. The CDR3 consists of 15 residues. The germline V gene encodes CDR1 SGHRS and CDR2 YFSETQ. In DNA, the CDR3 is TGCGCCAGCAGCTTGGCAGGGACAGCAAATCAGCCCCAGCATTTT. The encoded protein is CASSLAGTANQPQHF.

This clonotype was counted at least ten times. DNA of the CDR3: TGTGCCAGCAGCCAACTGGCACTTAGGGAGCAGTACTTC. This sequence encodes CASSQLALREQYF. The J gene is TRBJ2-7, the V gene TRBV12-3 or TRBV12-4; no firm D call. Deletions cut 6 bases from V and 7 bases from J, with 16 bases between. The CDR3 is made up of 13 amino acids.

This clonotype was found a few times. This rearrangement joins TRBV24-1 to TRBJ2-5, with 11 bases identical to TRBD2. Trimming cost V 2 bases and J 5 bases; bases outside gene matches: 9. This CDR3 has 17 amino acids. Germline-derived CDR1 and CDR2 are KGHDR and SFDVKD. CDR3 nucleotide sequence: TGTGCCACCAGTGATTCTAGCGGGGGGATCGATACGGAGACCCAGTACTTC. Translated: CATSDSSGGIDTETQYF.

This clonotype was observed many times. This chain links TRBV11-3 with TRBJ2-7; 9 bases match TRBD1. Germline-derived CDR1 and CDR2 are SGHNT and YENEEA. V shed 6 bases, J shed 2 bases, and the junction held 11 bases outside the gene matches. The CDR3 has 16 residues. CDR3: CASSTGWGQGPYEQYF. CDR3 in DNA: TGTGCCAGCAGTACAGGGTGGGGACAGGGACCCTACGAGCAGTACTTC.

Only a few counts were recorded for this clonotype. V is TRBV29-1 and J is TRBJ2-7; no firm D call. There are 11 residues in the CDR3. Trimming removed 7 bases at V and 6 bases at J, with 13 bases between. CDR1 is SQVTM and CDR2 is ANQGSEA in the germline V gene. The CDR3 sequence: CSALRASEQYF. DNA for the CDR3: TGCAGCGCCTTAAGGGCAAGCGAGCAGTACTTC.

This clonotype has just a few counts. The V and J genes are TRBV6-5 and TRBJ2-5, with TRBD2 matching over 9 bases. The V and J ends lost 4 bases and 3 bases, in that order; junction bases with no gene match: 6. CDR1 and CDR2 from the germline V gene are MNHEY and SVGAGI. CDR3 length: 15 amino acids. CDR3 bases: TGTGCCAGCAGTTCCCCGGGACTAGCAGAAGAGACCCAGTACTTC. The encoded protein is CASSSPGLAEETQYF.

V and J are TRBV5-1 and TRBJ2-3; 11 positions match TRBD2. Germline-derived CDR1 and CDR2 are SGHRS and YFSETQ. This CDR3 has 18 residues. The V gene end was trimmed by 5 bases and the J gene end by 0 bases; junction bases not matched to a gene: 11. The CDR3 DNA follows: TGCGCCAGCAGTCTTGGCACTAGCGGGGGATTCAGCACAGATACGCAGTATTTT. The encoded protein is CASSLGTSGGFSTDTQYF.

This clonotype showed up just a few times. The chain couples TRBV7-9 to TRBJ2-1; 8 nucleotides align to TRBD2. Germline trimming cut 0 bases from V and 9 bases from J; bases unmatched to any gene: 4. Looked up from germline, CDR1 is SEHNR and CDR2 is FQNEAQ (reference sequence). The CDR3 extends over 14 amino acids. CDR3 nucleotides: TGTGCCAGCAGCTTAGCCCAGCGGGGGCGTGAGCAGTTCTTC. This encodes CASSLAQRGREQFF.

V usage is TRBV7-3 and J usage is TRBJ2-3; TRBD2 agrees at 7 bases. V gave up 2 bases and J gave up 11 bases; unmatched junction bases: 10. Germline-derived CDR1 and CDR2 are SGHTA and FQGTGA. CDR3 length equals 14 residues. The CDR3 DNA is TGTGCCAGCAGCTTAGACTCCGGGACTACGGTGCAGTATTTT. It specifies CASSLDSGTTVQYF.

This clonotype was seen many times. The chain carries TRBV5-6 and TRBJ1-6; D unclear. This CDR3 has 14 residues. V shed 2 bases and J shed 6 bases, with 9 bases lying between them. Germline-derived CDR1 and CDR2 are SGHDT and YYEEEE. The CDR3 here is CASSFGSGNSPLHF. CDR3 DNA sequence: TGTGCCAGCAGCTTTGGGTCGGGTAATTCACCCCTCCACTTT. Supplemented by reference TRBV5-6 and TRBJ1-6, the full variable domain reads DAGVTQSPTHLIKTRGQQVTLRCSPKSGHDTVSWYQQALGQGPQFIFQYYEEEERQRGNFPDRFSGHQFPNYSSELNVNALLLGDSALYLCASSFGSGNSPLHFGNGTRLTVT.

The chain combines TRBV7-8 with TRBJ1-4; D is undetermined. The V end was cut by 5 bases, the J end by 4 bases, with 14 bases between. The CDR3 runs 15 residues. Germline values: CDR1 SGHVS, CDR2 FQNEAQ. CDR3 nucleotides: TGTGCCAGCAGCCTAGAGAGGACTCTTAATGAAAAACTGTTTTTT. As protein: CASSLERTLNEKLFF.

As DNA, the CDR3 is TGTGCCAGCAGTGAATGGGGGACCCAGTACTTC. Translation gives CASSEWGTQYF. The rearrangement links TRBV25-1 to TRBJ2-5; D is uncertain. Germline CDR1 and CDR2: MGHDK and SYGVNS. The germline V and J ends were trimmed by 1 base and 7 bases, with 4 bases remaining between them. This CDR3 contains 11 residues. Full variable domain (outside the CDR3, taken from reference TRBV25-1 and TRBJ2-5): EADIYQTPRYLVIGTGKKITLECSQTMGHDKMYWYQQDPGMELHLIHYSYGVNSTEKGDLSSESTVSRIRTEHFPLTLESARPSHTSQYLCASSEWGTQYFGPGTRLLVL.